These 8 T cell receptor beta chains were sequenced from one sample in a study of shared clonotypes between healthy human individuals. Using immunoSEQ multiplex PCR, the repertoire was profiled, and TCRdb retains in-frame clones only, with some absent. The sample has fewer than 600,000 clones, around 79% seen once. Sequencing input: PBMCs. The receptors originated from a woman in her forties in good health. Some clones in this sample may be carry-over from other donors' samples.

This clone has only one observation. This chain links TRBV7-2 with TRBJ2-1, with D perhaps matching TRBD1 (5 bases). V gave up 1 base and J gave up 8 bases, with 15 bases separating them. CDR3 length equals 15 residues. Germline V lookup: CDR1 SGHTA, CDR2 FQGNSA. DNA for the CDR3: TGTGCCAGCAGCTTAGGTGGCCAGGGTGTTGATGAGCAGTTCTTC. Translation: CASSLGGQGVDEQFF.

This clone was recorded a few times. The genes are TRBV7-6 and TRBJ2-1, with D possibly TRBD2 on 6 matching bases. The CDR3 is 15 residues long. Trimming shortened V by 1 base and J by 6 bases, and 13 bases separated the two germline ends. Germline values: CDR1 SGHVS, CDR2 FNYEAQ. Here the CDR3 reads CASSLVAAPSNEQFF. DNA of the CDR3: TGTGCCAGCAGCTTAGTAGCGGCCCCCTCCAATGAGCAGTTCTTC.

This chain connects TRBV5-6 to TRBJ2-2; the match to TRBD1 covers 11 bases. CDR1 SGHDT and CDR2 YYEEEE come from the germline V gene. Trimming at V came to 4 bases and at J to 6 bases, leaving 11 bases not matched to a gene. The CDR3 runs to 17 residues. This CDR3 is CASSPWRGQGVSGELFF. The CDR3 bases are TGTGCCAGCAGCCCCTGGCGGGGACAGGGGGTCTCCGGGGAGCTGTTTTTT.

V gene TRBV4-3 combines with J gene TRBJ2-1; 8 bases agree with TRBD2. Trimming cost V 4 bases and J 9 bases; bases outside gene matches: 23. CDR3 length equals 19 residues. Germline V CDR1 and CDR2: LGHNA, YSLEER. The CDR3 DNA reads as TGCGCCAGCAGCCCGATTTTCGAGACTAGCGCCCGACAAGTGAGTGAGCAGTTCTTC. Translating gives CASSPIFETSARQVSEQFF.

The chain's CDR3 is CASTLAGGTGELFF. CDR3 bases: TGTGCCAGCACCCTCGCAGGGGGCACCGGGGAGCTGTTTTTT. The rearrangement joins TRBV7-9 to TRBJ2-2; 7 bases match TRBD1. Germline CDR1 SEHNR, CDR2 FQNEAQ (reference sequence). The CDR3 is made up of 14 amino acids. The J segment lost 4 bases and the V segment lost 7 bases, leaving 6 bases of the junction unmatched.

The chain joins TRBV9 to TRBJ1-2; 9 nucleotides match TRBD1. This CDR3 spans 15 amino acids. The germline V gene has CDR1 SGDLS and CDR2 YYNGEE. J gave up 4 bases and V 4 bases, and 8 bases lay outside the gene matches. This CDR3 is CASSSTGGEGYGYTF. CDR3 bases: TGTGCCAGCAGCTCAACAGGGGGCGAGGGCTATGGCTACACCTTC.

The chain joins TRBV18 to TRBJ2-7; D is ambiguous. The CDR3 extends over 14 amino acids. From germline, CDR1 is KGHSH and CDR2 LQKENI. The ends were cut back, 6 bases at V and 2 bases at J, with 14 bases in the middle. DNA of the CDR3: TGTGCCAGCTCGCCTACACAAGGGCCCTACGAGCAGTACTTC. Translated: CASSPTQGPYEQYF.

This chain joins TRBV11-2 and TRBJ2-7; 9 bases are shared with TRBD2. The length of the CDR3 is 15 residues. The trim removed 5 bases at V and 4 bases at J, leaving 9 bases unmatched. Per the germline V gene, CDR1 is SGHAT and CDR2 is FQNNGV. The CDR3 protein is CASSILAGPVYEQYF. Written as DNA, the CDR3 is TGTGCCAGCAGCATCCTAGCGGGACCCGTATACGAGCAGTACTTC.